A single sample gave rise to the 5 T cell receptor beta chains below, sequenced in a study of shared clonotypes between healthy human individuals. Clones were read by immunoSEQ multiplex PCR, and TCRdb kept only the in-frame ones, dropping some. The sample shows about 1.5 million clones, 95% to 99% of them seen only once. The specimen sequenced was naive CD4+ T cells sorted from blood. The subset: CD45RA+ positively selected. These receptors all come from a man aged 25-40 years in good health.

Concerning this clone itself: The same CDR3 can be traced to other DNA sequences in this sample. The CDR3 spells CASSPRTGNTEAFF. CDR3 nucleotides: TGCGCCAGCAGTCCCCGGACGGGGAACACTGAAGCTTTCTTT. This sequence joins TRBV5-1 and TRBJ1-1; D not resolved. The germline gives CDR1 SGHRS, CDR2 YFSETQ. V was cut by 5 bases and J by 1 base, with 12 bases left in between. The CDR3 loop spans 14 amino acids. Filled out from reference TRBV5-1 and TRBJ1-1, the complete variable domain reads KAGVTQTPRYLIKTRGQQVTLSCSPISGHRSVSWYQQTPGQGLQFLFEYFSETQRNKGNFPGRFSGRQFSNSRSEMNVSTLELGDSALYLCASSPRTGNTEAFFGQGTRLTVV.

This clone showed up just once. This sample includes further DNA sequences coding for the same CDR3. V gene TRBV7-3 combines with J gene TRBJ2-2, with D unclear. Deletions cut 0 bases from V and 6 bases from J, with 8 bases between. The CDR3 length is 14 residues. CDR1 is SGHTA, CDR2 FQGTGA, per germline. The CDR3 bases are TGTGCCAGCAGCTTAACGTCTGGAGCCGGGGAGCTGTTTTTT. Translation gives CASSLTSGAGELFF.

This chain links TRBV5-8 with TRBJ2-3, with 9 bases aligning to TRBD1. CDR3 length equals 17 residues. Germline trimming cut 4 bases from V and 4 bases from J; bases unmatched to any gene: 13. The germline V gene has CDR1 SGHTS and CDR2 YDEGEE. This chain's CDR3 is CASSLSLGQGSADTQYF. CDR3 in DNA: TGTGCCAGCAGCCTAAGCTTGGGACAGGGATCAGCAGATACGCAGTATTTT.

CDR3 residues: CASGISYEQYF. CDR3 bases: TGTGCCAGCGGGATCTCCTACGAGCAGTACTTC. V gene TRBV6-6 combines with J gene TRBJ2-7; D ambiguous. The CDR3 contains 11 residues. Trimming shortened V by 8 bases and J by 0 bases, and 5 bases separated the two germline ends. CDR1 and CDR2 (germline): MNHNY, SVGAGI (reference sequence).

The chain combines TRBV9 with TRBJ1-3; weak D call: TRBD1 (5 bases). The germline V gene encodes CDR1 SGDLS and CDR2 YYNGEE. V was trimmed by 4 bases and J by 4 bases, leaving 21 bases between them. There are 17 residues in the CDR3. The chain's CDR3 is CASSLDLGPPPGNTIYF. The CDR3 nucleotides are TGTGCCAGCAGCTTAGATCTGGGACCGCCTCCAGGAAACACCATATATTTT.